The rows below give T cell receptor beta chains drawn from one sample of a study of T cell responses to AZD1222 COVID-19 vaccine. Assay: immunoSEQ multiplex PCR; the TCRdb copy retains only in-frame clones and omits some. Of about 150,000 clones in the sample, roughly nine tenths are singletons; the top ten hold 1% to 1.5%. This specimen was peripheral blood, taken 28 days after the second AZD1222 dose. The receptors were gathered from an adult who received the AZD1222 COVID-19 vaccine. Both conserved end residues are part of each CDR3. D genes are given only for firm matches.

d_call: .
v_call: TRBV7-6
cdr3_aa: CASSSGGGSYNEQFF

d_call: .
v_call: TRBV9
cdr3_aa: CASRVGENGIYEQYF

d_call: TRBD1
v_call: TRBV3-1/TRBV3-2
cdr3_aa: CASSQEGQIDYGYTF

d_call: .
v_call: TRBV5-6
cdr3_aa: CASSSGTRDNSPLHF

d_call: TRBD1
v_call: TRBV9
cdr3_aa: CASSPKDRVNQPQHF

d_call: .
v_call: TRBV9
cdr3_aa: CASSETGGLLTEQFF

d_call: .
v_call: TRBV6-5
cdr3_aa: CASSYSADSPLHF

d_call: .
v_call: TRBV11-1
cdr3_aa: CASAAATGNTIYF

d_call: TRBD1
v_call: TRBV12-3/TRBV12-4
cdr3_aa: CASSGDSYEQYF

d_call: TRBD1
v_call: TRBV2
cdr3_aa: CASIKRDREGETQYF

d_call: .
v_call: TRBV6-1
cdr3_aa: CASREPLGQGRNSPLHF

d_call: TRBD1
v_call: TRBV29-1
cdr3_aa: CSVGTGSTEAFF

d_call: TRBD1
v_call: TRBV4-3
cdr3_aa: CASSPKRRWTGGHAGELFF

d_call: TRBD1
v_call: TRBV11-2
cdr3_aa: CASSTYRGGNTIYF

d_call: .
v_call: TRBV7-8
cdr3_aa: CASSSLGTGELFF

d_call: .
v_call: TRBV11-2
cdr3_aa: CASSLRTETSTDTQYF